This passage covers 5 T cell receptor beta chains from one sample sequenced in a study of technical replicates of blood from several donors. The table came from immunoSEQ multiplex PCR; TCRdb's copy has only in-frame clones and leaves some out. The sample consists of tens of thousands of clones, 98% of them appearing once. The sequenced sample was T cells isolated from PBMCs. The receptors originated from a human donor in good health.

V and J are TRBV29-1 and TRBJ2-2, with 14 bases fitting TRBD2. The J segment lost 7 bases and the V segment lost 1 base, leaving 5 bases of the junction unmatched. In germline, CDR1 is SQVTM, CDR2 ANQGSEA. This CDR3 is 16 amino acids long. The CDR3: CSVEGLAGGQLGELFF. The CDR3 coding sequence is TGCAGCGTTGAAGGACTAGCGGGGGGGCAACTCGGGGAGCTGTTTTTT.

The CDR3 loop is CATSRGTGVVAEAFF. CDR3 bases: TGTGCCACCAGCAGAGGGACAGGGGTGGTAGCTGAAGCTTTCTTT. The V gene is TRBV15, the J gene TRBJ1-1, with TRBD1 matching over 9 bases. V trimming: 1 base; J trimming: 6 bases; junction bases outside the gene matches: 6. The CDR3 is made up of 15 amino acids. Germline CDR1 and CDR2: LNHNV and YYDKDF (reference sequence).

The J gene is TRBJ1-1, the V gene TRBV18, with TRBD1 matching over 10 bases. This CDR3 has 13 residues. Germline lookup yields CDR1 KGHSH and CDR2 LQKENI. J lost 6 bases, V lost 4 bases, and 2 bases had no gene match. CDR3 nucleotide sequence: TGTGCCAGCTCACGGGACAGGGGAGCTGAAGCTTTCTTT. Translated, it gives CASSRDRGAEAFF.

This chain joins TRBV2 and TRBJ2-7; D possibly corresponds to TRBD1 (6 bases). Per the germline V gene, CDR1 is SNHLY and CDR2 is FYNNEI. The CDR3 contains 14 residues. The V gene lost 3 bases and the J gene lost 4 bases, with 13 bases spanning the gap. The CDR3 nucleotides read TGTGCCAGCAGTGAGGGTCCTAGGGGGTACGAGCAGTACTTC. Its translation is CASSEGPRGYEQYF. Together with reference TRBV2 and TRBJ2-7, the CDR3 gives the full variable domain: EPEVTQTPSHQVTQMGQEVILRCVPISNHLYFYWYRQILGQKVEFLVSFYNNEISEKSEIFDDQFSVERPDGSNFTLKIRSTKLEDSAMYFCASSEGPRGYEQYFGPGTRLTVT.

This clone was recorded only once. The chain recombines TRBV9 with TRBJ2-7; 12 bases agree with TRBD1. CDR3 size: 16 residues. The V gene end was trimmed by 0 bases and the J gene end by 2 bases; junction bases not matched to a gene: 3. Germline V gene lookup returns CDR1 SGDLS and CDR2 YYNGEE. CDR3 protein: CASSVGGQGATYEQYF. The CDR3 DNA sequence: TGTGCCAGCAGCGTAGGGGGACAGGGGGCGACCTACGAGCAGTACTTC.